The 15 T cell receptor beta chains reported below all come from one sample, sequenced in a study of T cells after somatic rescue of genetic block (dated by TCRdb to 2018 to 2021). The library was obtained by the immunoSEQ multiplex PCR assay. TCRdb holds this immuneACCESS table with in-frame rearrangements only. Some clones are missing; in checked studies, unresolved V genes explain under half, and the rest has no known cause. A total of 100,000 to 120,000 clones appear in this sample, around nine tenths of them only once. The ten largest clonotypes hold 1.4% of the sample. The sequenced sample was peripheral blood mononuclear cells (PBMCs). These receptors originate from a woman under 30.

This chain uses TRBV5-4 with TRBJ1-2; 10 nucleotides agree with TRBD1. Trimming removed 0 bases from V and 8 bases from J; junction bases left unmatched: 4. CDR1 is SGHNT, CDR2 YYREEE, per germline (reference sequence). CDR3 length equals 14 residues. The CDR3 loop is CASSLEGTGAGYTF. The CDR3 region has the DNA TGTGCCAGCAGCTTGGAAGGGACAGGGGCCGGCTACACCTTC.

The chain has TRBV15 and TRBJ1-1; 9 positions match TRBD1. The V gene's germline CDR1 is LNHNV and CDR2 YYDKDF (reference sequence). Losses at the gene ends were 3 bases for V and 9 bases for J; bases not matched to a gene: 8. The CDR3 is 14 residues long. The CDR3 DNA is TGTGCCACCAGCAGCCGGAGGACAGGGGATAAAGCTTTCTTT. Translation gives CATSSRRTGDKAFF.

The chain joins TRBV7-9 to TRBJ1-1; tentatively, D is TRBD1 (5 bases). The V end lost 10 bases, the J end lost 4 bases, and 16 bases lay between the germline ends. This CDR3 contains 13 residues. Germline CDR1 reads SEHNR; CDR2 reads FQNEAQ (reference sequence). DNA of the CDR3: TGTGCCACAAAGAGGGGCGAGGTCACTGAAGCTTTCTTT. Its translation: CATKRGEVTEAFF.

The chain has TRBV6-5 and TRBJ2-1; D is unclear. Trimming removed 0 bases from V and 5 bases from J, with 14 bases in between. Looked up from germline, CDR1 is MNHEY and CDR2 is SVGAGI. The CDR3 is 16 amino acids. DNA of the CDR3: TGTGCCAGCAGTTACTCGTTTGGGAAATTCAACAATGAGCAGTTCTTC. Amino acids: CASSYSFGKFNNEQFF.

The rearrangement links TRBV29-1 to TRBJ1-5; D unclear. CDR1 and CDR2 (germline): SQVTM, ANQGSEA. V was clipped by 8 bases and J by 5 bases, with 19 bases between them. CDR3 length: 14 residues. The CDR3 loop reads CSSLGRWEYQPQHF. The CDR3 DNA follows: TGCAGCTCTCTTGGCAGGTGGGAATATCAGCCCCAGCATTTT.

This clone occurred many times. This chain connects TRBV10-3 to TRBJ1-3, with TRBD1 as a possible D gene (5 bases). Germline V lookup: CDR1 ENHRY, CDR2 SYGVKD. The CDR3 covers 14 residues. V was cut by 7 bases and J by 0 bases, with 10 bases left in between. CDR3 sequence: CAIMRDGSGNTIYF. DNA for the CDR3: TGTGCCATCATGCGGGACGGCTCTGGAAACACCATATATTTT.

This chain links TRBV11-3 with TRBJ2-3; D might be TRBD2 (5 bases). The ends were cut back, 4 bases at V and 6 bases at J, with 23 bases in the middle. CDR3 length equals 17 residues. The germline V gene has CDR1 SGHNT and CDR2 YENEEA. CDR3 bases: TGTGCCAGCAGCTCCCCGGGTACGGCCGGAGGTGGGGATACGCAGTATTTT. Protein: CASSSPGTAGGGDTQYF.

V gene TRBV14 combines with J gene TRBJ2-7; 9 nucleotides match TRBD1. Per germline, CDR1 SGHDN and CDR2 FVKESK. CDR3 length: 15 amino acids. V gave up 1 base and J gave up 4 bases; unmatched junction bases: 5. The CDR3 DNA sequence: TGTGCCAGCAGCCAAGGACAGGGGGGATCGTACGAGCAGTACTTC. Its protein product is CASSQGQGGSYEQYF.

J is TRBJ2-3 and V is TRBV9; perhaps D is TRBD1 or TRBD2 (5 bases each). V was clipped by 1 base and J by 1 base, with 10 bases between them. The germline gives CDR1 SGDLS, CDR2 YYNGEE. The CDR3 runs to 15 residues. The DNA for the CDR3 is TGTGCCAGCAGCGTATCTGGGGGAGGCACAGATACGCAGTATTTT. It codes for CASSVSGGGTDTQYF.

The chain carries TRBV28 and TRBJ1-5, with D tentatively TRBD1 (6 bases). CDR3 size: 13 residues. Looked up from germline, CDR1 is MDHEN and CDR2 is SYDVKM. The ends were cut back, 1 base at V and 6 bases at J, with 7 bases in the middle. This CDR3 reads CASSLLGGQPQHF. As DNA, the CDR3 is TGTGCCAGCAGTTTATTAGGGGGTCAGCCCCAGCATTTT.

Here the CDR3 reads CASSLGREAFF. CDR3 coding DNA: TGTGCCAGCAGCTTGGGCCGCGAAGCTTTCTTT. V gene TRBV5-6 combines with J gene TRBJ1-1; D uncertain. V was trimmed by 0 bases and J by 8 bases, leaving 5 bases between them. Germline V lookup: CDR1 SGHDT, CDR2 YYEEEE. The CDR3 length is 11 residues.

The rearrangement links TRBV5-1 to TRBJ2-7, with D maybe TRBD1 (5 bases). In germline, CDR1 is SGHRS, CDR2 YFSETQ. The CDR3 has 17 amino acids. V lost 0 bases and J lost 0, with 16 bases in between. The CDR3 region is CASSLARGFQGSYEQYF. The CDR3 DNA is TGCGCCAGCAGCTTGGCCAGAGGTTTCCAGGGCTCCTACGAGCAGTACTTC. Filled out from reference TRBV5-1 and TRBJ2-7, the complete variable domain reads KAGVTQTPRYLIKTRGQQVTLSCSPISGHRSVSWYQQTPGQGLQFLFEYFSETQRNKGNFPGRFSGRQFSNSRSEMNVSTLELGDSALYLCASSLARGFQGSYEQYFGPGTRLTVT.

The chain is built from TRBV5-1 and TRBJ2-2; perhaps TRBD2 as D (6 bases). The CDR3 extends over 16 amino acids. V lost 1 base, J lost 3 bases, and 13 bases lay in between. From germline, CDR1 is SGHRS and CDR2 YFSETQ. The CDR3, as DNA: TGCGCCAGCAGCTTGTCCGCGGGGATCGACACCGGGGAGCTGTTTTTT. This encodes CASSLSAGIDTGELFF.

This rearrangement joins TRBV7-3 to TRBJ2-3; no clear D gene. Germline V gives CDR1 SGHTA, CDR2 FQGTGA. Trimming took 6 bases from V and 4 from J, leaving 14 bases between them. The CDR3 contains 14 residues. CDR3 nucleotides: TGTGCCAGCAGAGACGTAGGTGAGGCAGATACGCAGTATTTT. Translated: CASRDVGEADTQYF.

A single count supports this clone. The rearrangement links TRBV7-9 to TRBJ2-1; possibly TRBD1 for D (6 bases). The CDR3 is made up of 15 amino acids. CDR1 and CDR2 (germline): SEHNR, FQNEAQ (reference sequence). Trimming cost V 2 bases and J 2 bases, with 10 bases left between them. CDR3 residues: CASSLQQGPYNEQFF. The CDR3 nucleotides are TGTGCCAGCAGCTTACAACAGGGCCCCTACAATGAGCAGTTCTTC.